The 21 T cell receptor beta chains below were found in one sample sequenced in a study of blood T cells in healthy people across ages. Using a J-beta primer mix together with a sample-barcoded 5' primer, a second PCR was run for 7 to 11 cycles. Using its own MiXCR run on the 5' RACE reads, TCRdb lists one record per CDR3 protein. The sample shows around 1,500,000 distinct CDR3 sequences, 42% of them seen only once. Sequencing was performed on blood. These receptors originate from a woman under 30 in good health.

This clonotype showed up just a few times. The CDR3 DNA follows: TGCAGTGCTAGAGCGGCGTCGGGGGCAGGTTGGCAGTACTTC. It is translated as CSARAASGAGWQYF. This chain links TRBV20-1 with TRBJ2-5; D may match TRBD1 or TRBD2 (6 bases each). Trimming left V 1 base short and J 11 bases short, with 20 bases between. The CDR3 consists of 14 residues. Germline CDR1 reads DFQATT; CDR2 reads SNEGSKA (reference sequence).

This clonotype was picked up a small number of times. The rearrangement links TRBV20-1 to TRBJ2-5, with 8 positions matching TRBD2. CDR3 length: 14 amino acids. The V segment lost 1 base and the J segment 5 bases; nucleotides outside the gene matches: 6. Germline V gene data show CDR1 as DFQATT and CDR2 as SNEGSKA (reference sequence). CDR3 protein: CSARVISGTETQYF. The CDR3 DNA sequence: TGCAGTGCTAGAGTCATTAGCGGGACGGAGACCCAGTACTTC.

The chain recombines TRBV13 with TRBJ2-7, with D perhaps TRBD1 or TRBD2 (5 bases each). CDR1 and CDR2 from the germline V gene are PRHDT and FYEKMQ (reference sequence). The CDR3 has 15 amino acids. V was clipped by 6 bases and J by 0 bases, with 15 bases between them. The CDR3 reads CASSPLRDGSYEQYF. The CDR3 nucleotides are TGTGCCAGCAGTCCTCTCCGGGACGGCTCCTACGAGCAGTACTTC.

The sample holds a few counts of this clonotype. CDR3 loop: CSARGNSGGTYEQYF. The CDR3 nucleotides read TGCAGTGCTAGGGGTAATAGCGGGGGCACCTACGAGCAGTACTTC. The chain has TRBV20-1 and TRBJ2-7; 9 bases line up with TRBD2. Germline V lookup: CDR1 DFQATT, CDR2 SNEGSKA (reference sequence). The CDR3 is made up of 15 amino acids. Trimming removed 3 bases from V and 2 bases from J; junction bases left unmatched: 8.

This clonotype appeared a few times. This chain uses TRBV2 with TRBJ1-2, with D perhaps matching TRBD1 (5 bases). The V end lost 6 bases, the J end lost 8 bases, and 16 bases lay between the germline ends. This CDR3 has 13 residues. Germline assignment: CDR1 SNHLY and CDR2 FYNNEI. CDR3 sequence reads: CASRKDNLGGYTF. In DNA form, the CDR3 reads TGTGCCAGCAGGAAGGACAACCTGGGCGGCTACACCTTC.

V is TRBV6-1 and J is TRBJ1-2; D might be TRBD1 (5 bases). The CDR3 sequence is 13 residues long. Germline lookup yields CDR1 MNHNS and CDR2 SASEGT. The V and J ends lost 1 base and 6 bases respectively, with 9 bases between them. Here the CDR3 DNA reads TGTGCCAGCAGTGAAGGCAGGGAACATGGCTACACCTTC. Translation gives CASSEGREHGYTF.

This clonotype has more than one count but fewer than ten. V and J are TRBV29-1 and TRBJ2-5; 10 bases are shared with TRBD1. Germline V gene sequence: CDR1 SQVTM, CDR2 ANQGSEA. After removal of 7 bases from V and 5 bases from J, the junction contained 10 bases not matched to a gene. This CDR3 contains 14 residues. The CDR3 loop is CSASSGQGMETQYF. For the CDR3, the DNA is TGCAGCGCCTCGTCGGGACAGGGGATGGAGACCCAGTACTTC. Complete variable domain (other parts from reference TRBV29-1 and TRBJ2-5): SAVISQKPSRDICQRGTSLTIQCQVDSQVTMMFWYRQQPGQSLTLIATANQGSEATYESGFVIDKFPISRPNLTFSTLTVSNMSPEDSSIYLCSASSGQGMETQYFGPGTRLLVL.

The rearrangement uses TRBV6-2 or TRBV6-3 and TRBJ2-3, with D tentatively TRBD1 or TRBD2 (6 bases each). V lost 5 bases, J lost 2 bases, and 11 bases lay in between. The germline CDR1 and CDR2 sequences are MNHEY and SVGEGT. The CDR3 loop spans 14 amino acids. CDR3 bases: TGTGCCAGCAGTACGCGGGACATCACAGATACGCAGTATTTT. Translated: CASSTRDITDTQYF.

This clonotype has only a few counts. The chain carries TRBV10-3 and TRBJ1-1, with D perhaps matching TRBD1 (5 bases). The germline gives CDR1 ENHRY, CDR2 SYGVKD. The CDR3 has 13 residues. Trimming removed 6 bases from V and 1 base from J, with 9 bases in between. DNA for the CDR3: TGTGCCATCAGGGAAACAGGGAACACTGAAGCTTTCTTT. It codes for CAIRETGNTEAFF.

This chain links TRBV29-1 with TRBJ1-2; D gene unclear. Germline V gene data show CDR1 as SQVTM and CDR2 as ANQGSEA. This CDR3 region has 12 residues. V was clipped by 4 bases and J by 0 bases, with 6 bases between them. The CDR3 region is CSVVDSNYGYTF. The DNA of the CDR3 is TGCAGCGTTGTGGATTCTAACTATGGCTACACCTTC.

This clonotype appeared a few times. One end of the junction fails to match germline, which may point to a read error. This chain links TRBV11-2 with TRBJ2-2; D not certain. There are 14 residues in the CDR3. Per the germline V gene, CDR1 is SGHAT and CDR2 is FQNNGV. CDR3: CASSFPSKTGELFF. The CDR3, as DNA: TGTGCCAGCAGCTTCCCCTCGAAAACCGGGGAGCTGTTTTTT.

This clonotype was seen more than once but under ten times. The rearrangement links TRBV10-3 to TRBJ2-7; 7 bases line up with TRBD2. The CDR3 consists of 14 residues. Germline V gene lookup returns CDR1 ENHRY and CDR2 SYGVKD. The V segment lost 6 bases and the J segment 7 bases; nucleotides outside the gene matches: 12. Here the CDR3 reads CAISGDLAVNEQYF. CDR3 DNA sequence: TGTGCCATCAGCGGAGACCTAGCGGTTAATGAGCAGTACTTC.

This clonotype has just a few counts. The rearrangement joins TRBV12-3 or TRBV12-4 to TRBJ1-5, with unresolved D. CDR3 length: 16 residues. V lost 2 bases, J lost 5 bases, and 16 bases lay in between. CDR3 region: CASSLNGIDWYQPQHF. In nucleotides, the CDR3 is TGTGCCAGCAGTTTAAACGGAATTGATTGGTATCAGCCCCAGCATTTT.

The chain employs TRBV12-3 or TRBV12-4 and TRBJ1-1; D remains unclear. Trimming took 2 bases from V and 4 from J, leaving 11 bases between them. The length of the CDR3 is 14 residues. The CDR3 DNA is TGTGCCAGCAGTTTACACGGACTGGCCACTGAAGCTTTCTTT. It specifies CASSLHGLATEAFF.

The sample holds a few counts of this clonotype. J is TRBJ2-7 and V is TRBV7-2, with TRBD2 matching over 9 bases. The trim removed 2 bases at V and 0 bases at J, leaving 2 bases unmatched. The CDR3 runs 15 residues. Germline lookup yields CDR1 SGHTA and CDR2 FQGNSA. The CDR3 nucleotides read TGTGCCAGCAGCTTATATAGCGGGGGCTCCTACGAGCAGTACTTC. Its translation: CASSLYSGGSYEQYF.

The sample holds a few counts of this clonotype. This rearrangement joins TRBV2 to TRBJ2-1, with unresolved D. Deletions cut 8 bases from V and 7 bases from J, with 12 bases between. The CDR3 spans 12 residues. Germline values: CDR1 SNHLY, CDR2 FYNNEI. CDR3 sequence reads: CASAPSGNEQFF. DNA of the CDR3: TGTGCCAGCGCACCGAGTGGGAATGAGCAGTTCTTC.

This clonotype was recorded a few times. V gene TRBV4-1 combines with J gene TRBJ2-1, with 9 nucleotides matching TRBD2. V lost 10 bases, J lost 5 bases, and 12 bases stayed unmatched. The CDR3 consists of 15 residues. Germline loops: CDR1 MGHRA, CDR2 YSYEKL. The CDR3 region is CATKYGTSIHNEQFF. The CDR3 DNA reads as TGCGCCACCAAATACGGGACTAGCATCCACAATGAGCAGTTCTTC.

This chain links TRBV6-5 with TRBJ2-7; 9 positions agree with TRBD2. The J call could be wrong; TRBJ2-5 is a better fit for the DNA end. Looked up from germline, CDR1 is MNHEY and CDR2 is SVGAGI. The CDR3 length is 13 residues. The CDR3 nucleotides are TGTGCCAGCAGTGCGGGGGGGCATGAGACCCAGTACTTC. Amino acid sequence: CASSAGGHETQYF.

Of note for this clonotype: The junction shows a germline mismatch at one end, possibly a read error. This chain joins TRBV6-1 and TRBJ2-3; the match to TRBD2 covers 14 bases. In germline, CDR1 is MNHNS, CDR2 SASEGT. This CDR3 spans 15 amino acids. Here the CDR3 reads CASSAGLAGEDTRYF. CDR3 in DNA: TGTGCCAGCAGTGCGGGACTAGCGGGAGAAGATACGCGGTATTTT.

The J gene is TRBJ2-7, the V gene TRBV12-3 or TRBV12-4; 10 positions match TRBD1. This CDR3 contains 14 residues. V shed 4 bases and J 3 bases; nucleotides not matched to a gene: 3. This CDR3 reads CASSYRDRGYEQYF. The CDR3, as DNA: TGTGCCAGCAGTTACCGGGACAGGGGCTACGAGCAGTACTTC.

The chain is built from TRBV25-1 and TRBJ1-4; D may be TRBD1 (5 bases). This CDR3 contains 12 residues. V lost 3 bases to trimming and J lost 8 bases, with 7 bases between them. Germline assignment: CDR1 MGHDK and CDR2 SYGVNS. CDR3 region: CASSDEGEKLFF. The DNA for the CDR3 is TGTGCCAGCAGTGACGAGGGGGAAAAACTGTTTTTT.